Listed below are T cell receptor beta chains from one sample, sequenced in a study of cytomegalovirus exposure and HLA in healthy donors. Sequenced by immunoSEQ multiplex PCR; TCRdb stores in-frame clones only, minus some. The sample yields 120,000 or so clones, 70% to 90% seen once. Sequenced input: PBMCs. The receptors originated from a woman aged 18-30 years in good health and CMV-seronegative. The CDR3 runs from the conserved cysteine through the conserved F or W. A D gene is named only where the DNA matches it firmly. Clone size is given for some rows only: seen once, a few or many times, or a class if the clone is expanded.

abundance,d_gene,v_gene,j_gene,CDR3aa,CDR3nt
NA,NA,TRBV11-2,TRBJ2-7,CASSFSGEGWSYEQYF,TGTGCCAGCAGCTTCTCAGGGGAGGGATGGTCCTACGAGCAGTACTTC
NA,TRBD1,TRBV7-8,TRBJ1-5,CASSTGQGQDSNQPQHF,TGTGCCAGCAGTACCGGACAGGGGCAGGATAGCAATCAGCCCCAGCATTTT
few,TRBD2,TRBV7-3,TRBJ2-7,CASSLRAGGDEQYF,TGTGCCAGCAGCCTGCGAGCGGGAGGGGACGAGCAGTACTTC
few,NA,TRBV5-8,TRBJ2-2,CASSLKRVNTGELFF,TGTGCCAGCAGCTTAAAGCGGGTGAACACCGGGGAGCTGTTTTTT
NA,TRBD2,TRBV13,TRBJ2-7,CASSLVSRLAGTSYEQYF,TGTGCCAGCAGCTTAGTTTCGCGGCTAGCGGGGACCAGCTACGAGCAGTACTTC
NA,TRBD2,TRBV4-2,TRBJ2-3,CASSQDVRGATDTQYF,TGTGCCAGCAGCCAAGATGTGCGGGGGGCCACAGATACGCAGTATTTT
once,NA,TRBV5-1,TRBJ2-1,CASSLERTTNEQFF,TGCGCCAGCAGCTTGGAGCGGACTACTAATGAGCAGTTCTTC
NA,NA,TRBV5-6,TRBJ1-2,CASSRLVRGYTF,TGTGCCAGCAGCCGATTAGTTCGTGGCTACACCTTC
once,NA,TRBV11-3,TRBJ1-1,CASSSGKTEAFF,TGTGCCAGCAGCTCAGGGAAGACTGAAGCTTTCTTT
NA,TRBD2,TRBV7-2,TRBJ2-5,CASSLSGSSGRARWETQYF,TGTGCCAGCAGCTTAAGCGGATCGAGCGGGAGGGCAAGGTGGGAGACCCAGTACTTC
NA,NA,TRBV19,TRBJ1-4,CASSMGGWGEKLFF,TGTGCCAGTAGTATGGGAGGGTGGGGTGAAAAACTGTTTTTT
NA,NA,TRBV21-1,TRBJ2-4,CASSKTLSGIAKNIQYF,TGTGCCAGCAGCAAAACTCTTAGCGGAATAGCCAAAAACATTCAGTACTTC
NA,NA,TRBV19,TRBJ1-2,CASSTGAAHGYTF,TGTGCCAGTAGTACTGGGGCGGCCCATGGCTACACCTTC
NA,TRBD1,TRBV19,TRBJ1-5,CASTPGQGGRQPQHF,TGTGCCAGTACCCCAGGACAGGGAGGTAGACAGCCCCAGCATTTT
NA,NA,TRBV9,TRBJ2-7,CASSPQGRSGEQYF,TGTGCCAGCAGCCCCCAAGGGAGGTCAGGCGAGCAGTACTTC
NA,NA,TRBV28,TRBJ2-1,CATKEEGDPKTNEQFF,TGTGCCACTAAAGAAGAGGGGGACCCCAAAACCAATGAGCAGTTCTTC
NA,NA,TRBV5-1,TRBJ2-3,CASSLAGIGTDTQYF,TGCGCCAGCAGCTTGGCAGGGATTGGCACAGATACGCAGTATTTT
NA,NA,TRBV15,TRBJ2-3,CATSVVGGTGEDTDTQYF,TGTGCCACCAGCGTCGTCGGGGGAACGGGGGAGGACACAGATACGCAGTATTTT
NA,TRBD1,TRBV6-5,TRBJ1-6,CASTPGGQGSPLHF,TGTGCCAGCACCCCAGGGGGCCAAGGATCACCCCTCCACTTT
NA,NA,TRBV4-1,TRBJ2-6,CASSQVASGANVLTF,TGCGCCAGCAGCCAAGTGGCATCTGGGGCCAACGTCCTGACTTTC
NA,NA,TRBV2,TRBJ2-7,CASTRGNYEQYF,TGTGCCAGTACTAGAGGTAATTACGAGCAGTACTTC
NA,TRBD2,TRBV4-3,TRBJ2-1,CASRRGLAGATNEQFF,TGCGCCAGCAGACGAGGACTAGCGGGCGCTACCAATGAGCAGTTCTTC
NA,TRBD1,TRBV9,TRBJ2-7,CASSVGSGGAYEQYF,TGTGCCAGCAGCGTAGGGTCAGGGGGCGCGTACGAGCAGTACTTC
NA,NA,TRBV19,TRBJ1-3,CASSIDPGNTIYF,TGTGCCAGTAGTATAGACCCGGGAAACACCATATATTTT
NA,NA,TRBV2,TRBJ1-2,CASAGDNYGYIF,TGTGCCAGCGCAGGGGATAACTATGGCTACATCTTC
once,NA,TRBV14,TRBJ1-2,CASSQDYRLYGYTF,TGTGCCAGCAGCCAAGATTACCGACTGTATGGCTACACCTTC
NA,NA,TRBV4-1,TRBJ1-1,CASSHIPGQYTEAFF,TGCGCCAGCAGCCACATCCCAGGACAGTACACTGAAGCTTTCTTT
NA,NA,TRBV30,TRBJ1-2,CAWSVGGPDGYTF,TGTGCCTGGAGTGTCGGGGGTCCGGACGGCTACACCTTC
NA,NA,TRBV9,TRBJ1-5,CASSVQSNQPQHF,TGTGCCAGCAGCGTACAAAGCAATCAGCCCCAGCATTTT
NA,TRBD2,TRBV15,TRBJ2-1,CATSRDLAGGAYNEQFF,TGTGCCACCAGCAGAGATCTAGCGGGGGGCGCTTACAATGAGCAGTTCTTC
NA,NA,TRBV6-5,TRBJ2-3,CASSWIVGGGDTQYF,TGTGCCAGCAGTTGGATTGTAGGGGGGGGAGATACGCAGTATTTT
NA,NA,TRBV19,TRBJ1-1,CASTKTGTMNTEAFF,TGTGCCAGTACCAAGACAGGAACGATGAACACTGAAGCTTTCTTT
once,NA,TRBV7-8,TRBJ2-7,CASSLSGRTYEQYF,TGTGCCAGCAGCTTAAGTGGTAGAACCTACGAGCAGTACTTC
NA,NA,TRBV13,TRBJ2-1,CASSFQLRQVLTGSYNEQFF,TGTGCCAGCAGCTTCCAACTAAGACAGGTCCTGACCGGGTCCTACAATGAGCAGTTCTTC
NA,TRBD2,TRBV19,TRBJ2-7,CASSAPTSGRAYEQYF,TGTGCCAGTAGTGCACCCACTAGCGGGAGGGCCTACGAGCAGTACTTC
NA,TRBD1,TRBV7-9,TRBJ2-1,CASSPRGQGIYNEQFF,TGTGCCAGCAGCCCTCGAGGACAGGGAATTTACAATGAGCAGTTCTTC
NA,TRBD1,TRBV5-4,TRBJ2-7,CASSGGQGAYEQYF,TGTGCCAGCAGCGGGGGACAGGGGGCCTACGAGCAGTACTTC
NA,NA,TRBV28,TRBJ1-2,CASRSPGRGGDYGYTF,TGTGCCAGCAGGTCACCAGGACGAGGGGGTGACTATGGCTACACCTTC
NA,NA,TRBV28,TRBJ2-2,CASIRPRQPGLLGTGELFF,TGTGCCAGCATTCGGCCCAGACAACCCGGACTGCTAGGGACCGGGGAGCTGTTTTTT
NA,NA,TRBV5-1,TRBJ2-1,CASSDAGARYNEQFF,TGCGCCAGCAGCGACGCGGGGGCCCGATACAATGAGCAGTTCTTC
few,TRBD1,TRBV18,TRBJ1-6,CASSPREGANSPLHF,TGTGCCAGCTCACCTCGGGAGGGGGCAAATTCACCCCTCCACTTT
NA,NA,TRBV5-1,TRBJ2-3,CASSPLAADTQYF,TGCGCCAGCAGCCCATTGGCGGCAGATACGCAGTATTTT
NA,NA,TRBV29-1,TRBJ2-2,CSVEGGASGGTGELFF,TGCAGCGTTGAAGGGGGGGCTAGCGGAGGAACCGGGGAGCTGTTTTTT
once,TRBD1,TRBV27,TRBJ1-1,CASSSGQGDKVNTEAFF,TGTGCCAGCAGCTCGGGACAGGGGGATAAGGTGAACACTGAAGCTTTCTTT
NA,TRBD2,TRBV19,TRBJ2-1,CASSVEYPGLAGEEAEQFF,TGTGCCAGTAGTGTTGAATATCCGGGACTAGCGGGAGAGGAAGCTGAGCAGTTCTTC
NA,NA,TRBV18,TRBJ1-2,CASSPDMPGYTF,TGTGCCAGCTCCCCGGACATGCCTGGCTACACCTTC
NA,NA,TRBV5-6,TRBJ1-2,CASSLVRLDHYGYTF,TGTGCCAGCAGCTTGGTCCGGCTAGACCACTATGGCTACACCTTC
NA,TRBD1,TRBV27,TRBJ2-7,CASSPNRGEQYF,TGTGCCAGCAGTCCTAACAGGGGCGAGCAGTACTTC
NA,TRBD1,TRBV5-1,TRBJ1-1,CASSFAGGAFF,TGCGCCAGCAGCTTTGCAGGGGGAGCTTTCTTT
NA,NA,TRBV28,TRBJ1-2,CASSLALKKQGLSYGYTF,TGTGCCAGCAGTTTAGCCCTCAAAAAACAGGGTCTGAGCTATGGCTACACCTTC
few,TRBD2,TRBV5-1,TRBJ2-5,CASSPRSPRAGGLETQYF,TGCGCCAGCAGCCCCCGTTCCCCGCGAGCGGGAGGGCTGGAGACCCAGTACTTC
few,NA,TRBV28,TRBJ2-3,CASTLSGERTDTQYF,TGTGCCAGCACCCTTTCGGGGGAACGCACAGATACGCAGTATTTT
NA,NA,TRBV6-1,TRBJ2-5,CASSGGVPRTQYF,TGTGCCAGCAGTGGCGGGGTTCCTCGAACCCAGTACTTC
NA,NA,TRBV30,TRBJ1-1,CAWGRGGTEAFF,TGTGCCTGGGGCAGGGGTGGAACTGAAGCTTTCTTT
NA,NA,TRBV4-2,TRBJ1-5,CASSQVSGSNQPQHF,TGTGCCAGCAGCCAAGTCTCGGGTAGCAATCAGCCCCAGCATTTT
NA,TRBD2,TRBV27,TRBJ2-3,CASSLLAGGRSTDTQYF,TGTGCCAGCAGTTTACTAGCGGGGGGGCGGAGCACAGATACGCAGTATTTT